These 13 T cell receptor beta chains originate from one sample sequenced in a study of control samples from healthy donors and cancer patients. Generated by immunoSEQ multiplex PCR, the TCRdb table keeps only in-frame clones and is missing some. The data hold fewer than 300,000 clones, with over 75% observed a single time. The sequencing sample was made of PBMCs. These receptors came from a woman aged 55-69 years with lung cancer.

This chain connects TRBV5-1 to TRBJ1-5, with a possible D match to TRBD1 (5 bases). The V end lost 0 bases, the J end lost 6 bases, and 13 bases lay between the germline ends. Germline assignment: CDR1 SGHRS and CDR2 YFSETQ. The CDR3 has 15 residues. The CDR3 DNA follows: TGCGCCAGCAGCTTGGAGCCAGGGTCGGTTCAGCCCCAGCATTTT. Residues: CASSLEPGSVQPQHF.

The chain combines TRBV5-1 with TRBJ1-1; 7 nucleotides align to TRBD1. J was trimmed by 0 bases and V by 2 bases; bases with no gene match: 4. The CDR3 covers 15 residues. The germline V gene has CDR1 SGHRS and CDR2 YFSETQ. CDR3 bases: TGCGCCAGCAGCTTAGAACAGGGGTTGAACACTGAAGCTTTCTTT. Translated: CASSLEQGLNTEAFF.

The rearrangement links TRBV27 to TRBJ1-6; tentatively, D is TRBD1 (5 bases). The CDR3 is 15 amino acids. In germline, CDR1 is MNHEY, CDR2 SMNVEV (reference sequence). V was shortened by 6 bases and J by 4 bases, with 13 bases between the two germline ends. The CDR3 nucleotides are TGTGCCAGCAGCCCCCGGGACGGTTATAATTCACCCCTCCACTTT. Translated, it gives CASSPRDGYNSPLHF.

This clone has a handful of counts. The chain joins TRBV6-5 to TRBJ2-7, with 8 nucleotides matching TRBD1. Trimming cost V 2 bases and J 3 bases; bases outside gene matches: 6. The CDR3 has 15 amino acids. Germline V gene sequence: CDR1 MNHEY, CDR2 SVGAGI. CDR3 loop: CASSYDGQGFYEQYF. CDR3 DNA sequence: TGTGCCAGCAGTTACGATGGACAGGGATTCTACGAGCAGTACTTC.

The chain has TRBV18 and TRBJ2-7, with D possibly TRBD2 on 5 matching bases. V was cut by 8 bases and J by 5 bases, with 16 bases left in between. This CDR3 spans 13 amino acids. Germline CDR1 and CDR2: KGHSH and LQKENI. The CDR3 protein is CASVTTGDNEQYF. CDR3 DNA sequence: TGTGCCAGCGTCACCACCGGGGATAACGAGCAGTACTTC.

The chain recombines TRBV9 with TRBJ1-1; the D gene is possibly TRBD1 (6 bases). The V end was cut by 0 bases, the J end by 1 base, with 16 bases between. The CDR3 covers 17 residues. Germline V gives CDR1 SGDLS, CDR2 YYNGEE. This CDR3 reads CASSVVQGPAPNTEAFF. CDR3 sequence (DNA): TGTGCCAGCAGCGTAGTGCAGGGGCCCGCCCCGAACACTGAAGCTTTCTTT.

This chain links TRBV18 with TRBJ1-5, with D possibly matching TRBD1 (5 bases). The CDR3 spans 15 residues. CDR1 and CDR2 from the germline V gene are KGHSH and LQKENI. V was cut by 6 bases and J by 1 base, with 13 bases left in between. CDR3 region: CASSRDPGSNQPQHF. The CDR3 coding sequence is TGTGCCAGCTCCCGGGACCCGGGGAGCAATCAGCCCCAGCATTTT.

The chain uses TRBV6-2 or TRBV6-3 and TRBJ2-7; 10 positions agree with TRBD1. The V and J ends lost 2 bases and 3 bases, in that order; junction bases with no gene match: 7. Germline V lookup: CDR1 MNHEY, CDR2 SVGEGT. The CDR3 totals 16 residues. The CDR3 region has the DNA TGTGCCAGCAGTTACCCTCCGGGACAGGGGAGCTACGAGCAGTACTTC. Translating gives CASSYPPGQGSYEQYF.

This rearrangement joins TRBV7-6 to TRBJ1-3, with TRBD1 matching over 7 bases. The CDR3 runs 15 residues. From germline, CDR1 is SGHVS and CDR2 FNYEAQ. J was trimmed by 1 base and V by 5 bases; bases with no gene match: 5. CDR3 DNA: TGTGCCAGCAGCCTCCAGACAGGGTCTGGAAACACCATATATTTT. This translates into CASSLQTGSGNTIYF.

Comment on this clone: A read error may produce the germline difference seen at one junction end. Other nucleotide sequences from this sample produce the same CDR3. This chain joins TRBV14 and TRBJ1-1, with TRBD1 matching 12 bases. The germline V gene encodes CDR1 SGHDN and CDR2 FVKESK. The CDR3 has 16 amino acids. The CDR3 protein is CASSFRDRGRDTEAFF. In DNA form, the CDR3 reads TGTGCCAGCAGCTTCCGGGACAGGGGGCGAGACACTGAAGCCTTCTTT.

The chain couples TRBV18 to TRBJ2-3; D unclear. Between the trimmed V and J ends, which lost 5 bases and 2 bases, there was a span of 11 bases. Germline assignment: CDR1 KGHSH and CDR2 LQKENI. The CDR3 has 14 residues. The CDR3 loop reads CASSTLEYTDTQYF. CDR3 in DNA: TGTGCCAGCTCAACTCTGGAATACACAGATACGCAGTATTTT.

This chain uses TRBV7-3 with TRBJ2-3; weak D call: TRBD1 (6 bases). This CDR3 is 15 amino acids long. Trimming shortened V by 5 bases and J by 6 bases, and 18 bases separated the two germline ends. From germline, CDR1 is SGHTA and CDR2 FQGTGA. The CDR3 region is CASSAGTILSDTQYF. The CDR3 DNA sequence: TGTGCCAGCAGCGCCGGGACAATACTATCGGATACGCAGTATTTT.

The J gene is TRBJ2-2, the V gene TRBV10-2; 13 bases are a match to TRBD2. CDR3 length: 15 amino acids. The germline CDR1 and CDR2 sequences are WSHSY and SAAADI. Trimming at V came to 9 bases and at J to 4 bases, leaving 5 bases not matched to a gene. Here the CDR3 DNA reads TGCGCCAGTAGACTAGCGGGAGGTCTCACCGGGGAGCTGTTTTTT. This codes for CASRLAGGLTGELFF.